The 26 T cell receptor beta chains below were found in one sample sequenced in a study of blood T cell repertoires in COVID-19. Some clones are missing from TCRdb's copy, which holds only in-frame ones; the method was immunoSEQ multiplex PCR. The sample lists about 190,000 clones; 78% were seen once. Sequencing used peripheral blood. These receptors were collected from a woman aged 80 or over with active or convalescent COVID-19.

This chain joins TRBV4-1 and TRBJ1-1; D not certain. Germline V gives CDR1 MGHRA, CDR2 YSYEKL. This CDR3 has 14 amino acids. V was clipped by 3 bases and J by 6 bases, with 14 bases between them. In DNA form, the CDR3 reads TGCGCCAGCAGCCAGTTCCCCCAGGTGCCTGAAGCTTTCTTT. Its translation is CASSQFPQVPEAFF.

The chain uses TRBV2 and TRBJ2-1, with D possibly being TRBD2 (6 bases). The length of the CDR3 is 12 residues. Germline lookup yields CDR1 SNHLY and CDR2 FYNNEI. Trimming took off 9 bases at V and 3 bases at J, with 9 bases between the two ends. The CDR3 nucleotides are TGTGCCAGTTCGGGACTCTACAATGAGCAGTTCTTC. This codes for CASSGLYNEQFF.

The rearrangement uses TRBV7-2 and TRBJ2-7; 9 positions match TRBD2. The CDR3 totals 16 residues. Trimming took 2 bases from V and 2 from J; bases not matched to a gene: 7. In germline, CDR1 is SGHTA, CDR2 FQGNSA. The CDR3 sequence: CASSLYSSGATYEQYF. The CDR3 DNA reads TGTGCCAGCAGCTTATATTCTAGCGGGGCTACCTACGAGCAGTACTTC.

J is TRBJ1-3 and V is TRBV5-6; TRBD1 matches 7 bases. The CDR3 runs to 15 residues. Germline CDR1 SGHDT, CDR2 YYEEEE. With V trimmed by 5 bases and J by 8 bases, 13 bases remained unmatched. Written as DNA, the CDR3 is TGTGCCAGCAGTGAAAGACAGGGTAGAGTAGACACCATATATTTT. As protein: CASSERQGRVDTIYF. Combining the CDR3 with reference TRBV5-6 and TRBJ1-3 gives the whole variable domain DAGVTQSPTHLIKTRGQQVTLRCSPKSGHDTVSWYQQALGQGPQFIFQYYEEEERQRGNFPDRFSGHQFPNYSSELNVNALLLGDSALYLCASSERQGRVDTIYFGEGSWLTVV.

The chain is built from TRBV7-8 and TRBJ1-6, with 9 bases aligning to TRBD1. Germline CDR1 SGHVS, CDR2 FQNEAQ. The CDR3 covers 18 residues. J gave up 4 bases and V 5 bases, and 12 bases lay outside the gene matches. CDR3 region: CASSPRDRVLTYNSPLHF. The CDR3, as DNA: TGTGCCAGCAGCCCCAGGGACAGGGTCCTGACTTATAATTCACCCCTCCACTTT.

The chain joins TRBV2 to TRBJ1-6, with D tentatively TRBD1 (5 bases). The CDR3 extends over 15 amino acids. The V gene's germline CDR1 is SNHLY and CDR2 FYNNEI. V lost 4 bases, J lost 8 bases, and 15 bases lay in between. CDR3: CASSGGGTEDSPLHF. Written as DNA, the CDR3 is TGTGCCAGCAGTGGGGGCGGGACGGAAGATTCACCCCTCCACTTT.

This chain uses TRBV5-1 with TRBJ2-7, with 8 bases fitting TRBD1. The germline CDR1 and CDR2 sequences are SGHRS and YFSETQ. The CDR3 is 16 residues long. V was clipped by 4 bases and J by 5 bases; unmatched bases: 14. CDR3 DNA: TGCGCCAGCAGCCTTAGGGCCGGACAGGGAAACCACGAGCAGTACTTC. Translation: CASSLRAGQGNHEQYF. The full variable domain, in which reference TRBV5-1 and TRBJ2-7 provide the parts outside the CDR3, is KAGVTQTPRYLIKTRGQQVTLSCSPISGHRSVSWYQQTPGQGLQFLFEYFSETQRNKGNFPGRFSGRQFSNSRSEMNVSTLELGDSALYLCASSLRAGQGNHEQYFGPGTRLTVT.

The V call is TRBV6-6, the J call TRBJ1-1, with 8 bases lining up with TRBD1. CDR1 is MNHNY and CDR2 is SVGAGI in the germline V gene (reference sequence). CDR3 length: 14 residues. V shed 7 bases and J 2 bases; nucleotides not matched to a gene: 6. In DNA form, the CDR3 reads TGTGCCAGCACAGCTCAGGGGGCAAACACTGAAGCTTTCTTT. Its translation is CASTAQGANTEAFF.

The V call is TRBV3-1 (or the pseudogene TRBV3-2), the J call TRBJ2-4; no reliable D call. The CDR3 contains 15 residues. Per germline, CDR1 LGHDT and CDR2 YNNKEL (reference sequence). V dropped 0 bases and J dropped 0 bases, with 6 bases sitting between them. The CDR3 region is CASSQEALAKNIQYF. The DNA for the CDR3 is TGTGCCAGCAGCCAAGAGGCCCTAGCCAAAAACATTCAGTACTTC.

The chain combines TRBV19 with TRBJ1-2, with 7 bases identical to TRBD1. This CDR3 has 18 residues. Germline CDR1 reads LNHDA; CDR2 reads SQIVND (reference sequence). After removal of 0 bases from V and 4 bases from J, the junction contained 14 bases not matched to a gene. The CDR3 spells CASSIDALPRQGFYGYTF. The DNA for the CDR3 is TGTGCCAGTAGTATAGATGCCCTTCCGAGACAGGGCTTCTATGGCTACACCTTC. The variable domain in full, completed from reference TRBV19 and TRBJ1-2, reads DGGITQSPKYLFRKEGQNVTLSCEQNLNHDAMYWYRQDPGQGLRLIYYSQIVNDFQKGDIAEGYSVSREKKESFPLTVTSAQKNPTAFYLCASSIDALPRQGFYGYTFGSGTRLTVV.

The V and J genes are TRBV7-8 and TRBJ1-2; no reliable D call. The CDR3 covers 13 residues. Trimming left V 2 bases short and J 3 bases short, with 7 bases between. The germline CDR1 and CDR2 sequences are SGHVS and FQNEAQ. The CDR3 here is CASSLQVDYGYTF. The CDR3 nucleotides read TGTGCCAGCAGCTTACAGGTCGACTATGGCTACACCTTC.

This chain links TRBV5-1 with TRBJ1-4; D call uncertain. This CDR3 is 15 amino acids long. V dropped 4 bases and J dropped 5 bases, with 15 bases sitting between them. Germline V gene lookup returns CDR1 SGHRS and CDR2 YFSETQ. CDR3 in DNA: TGCGCCAGCAGCCGCTCTGTTCCTAACAATGAAAAACTGTTTTTT. The encoded protein is CASSRSVPNNEKLFF.

The V gene is TRBV3-1 (or the pseudogene TRBV3-2), the J gene TRBJ2-7; 9 positions match TRBD1. CDR1 LGHDT and CDR2 YNNKEL come from the germline V gene (reference sequence). The CDR3 sequence is 16 residues long. V was pared by 4 bases and J by 1 base, with 8 bases of the junction left unmatched. The CDR3 DNA reads as TGTGCCAGCAGCCTTTATGCCGGGACAGGGTCCTACGAGCAGTACTTC. This codes for CASSLYAGTGSYEQYF.

The V call is TRBV12-3 or TRBV12-4, the J call TRBJ1-5; a possible D gene is TRBD1 (5 bases). The CDR3 contains 13 residues. V was clipped by 2 bases and J by 6 bases, with 8 bases between them. The CDR3 nucleotides read TGTGCCAGCAGTTTACAGGGAGGTCAGCCCCAGCATTTT. This translates into CASSLQGGQPQHF.

This clone was counted only a few times. CDR3 sequence: CASSPAASGNTGELFF. Written as DNA, the CDR3 is TGTGCCAGCAGCCCGGCGGCAAGCGGAAACACCGGGGAGCTGTTTTTT. V and J are TRBV5-4 and TRBJ2-2; possibly TRBD2 for D (5 bases). Germline V gene lookup returns CDR1 SGHNT and CDR2 YYREEE (reference sequence). CDR3 length: 16 amino acids. V lost 4 bases, J lost 2 bases, and 15 bases lay in between.

The rearrangement joins TRBV6-1 to TRBJ1-6; no reliable D call. This CDR3 contains 17 residues. Germline assignment: CDR1 MNHNS and CDR2 SASEGT. The V end was cut by 1 base, the J end by 1 base, with 11 bases between. In nucleotides, the CDR3 is TGTGCCAGCAGTGAAGTCGTTCCCCGGTCCTATAATTCACCCCTCCACTTT. This sequence encodes CASSEVVPRSYNSPLHF.

This rearrangement joins TRBV2 to TRBJ2-1; the match to TRBD2 covers 7 bases. CDR1 and CDR2 from the germline V gene are SNHLY and FYNNEI. The CDR3 has 15 amino acids. Germline trimming cut 6 bases from V and 0 bases from J; bases unmatched to any gene: 5. The CDR3 loop is CASSAWGGSYNEQFF. CDR3 bases: TGTGCCAGCAGCGCTTGGGGGGGCTCCTACAATGAGCAGTTCTTC.

The chain employs TRBV7-8 and TRBJ1-5; TRBD1 matches 7 bases. With 5 bases clipped from V and 0 bases from J, the junction kept 4 bases outside the gene matches. Germline V gives CDR1 SGHVS, CDR2 FQNEAQ. CDR3 length: 15 amino acids. CDR3 in DNA: TGTGCCAGCAGCATTGGGACAGCTAGCAATCAGCCCCAGCATTTT. Residues: CASSIGTASNQPQHF.

This clone has just one count. The chain combines TRBV6-6 with TRBJ1-5; D ambiguous. CDR1 is MNHNY and CDR2 is SVGAGI in the germline V gene (reference sequence). This CDR3 comprises 14 residues. The germline V and J ends were trimmed by 2 bases and 2 bases, with 7 bases remaining between them. CDR3 region: CASSYDAGNQPQHF. The CDR3 nucleotides are TGTGCCAGCAGTTACGATGCAGGCAATCAGCCCCAGCATTTT.

This sequence joins TRBV6-6 and TRBJ1-5; D call uncertain. Trimming cost V 2 bases and J 9 bases, with 8 bases left between them. Germline CDR1 MNHNY, CDR2 SVGAGI (reference sequence). The length of the CDR3 is 12 residues. This CDR3 is CASSYDQVPQHF. CDR3 coding DNA: TGTGCCAGCAGTTACGACCAGGTGCCCCAGCATTTT.

This clone was recorded a few times. This chain joins TRBV7-3 and TRBJ2-3, with D unresolved. The CDR3 runs 13 residues. The V and J ends lost 4 bases and 1 base respectively, with 6 bases between them. The germline gives CDR1 SGHTA, CDR2 FQGTGA. CDR3 nucleotide sequence: TGTGCCAGCAGCTCACGCGGCACAGATACGCAGTATTTT. As protein: CASSSRGTDTQYF.

This chain links TRBV6-5 with TRBJ2-7, with 10 bases that match TRBD1. V trimming: 6 bases; J trimming: 5 bases; junction bases outside the gene matches: 10. CDR1 MNHEY and CDR2 SVGAGI come from the germline V gene. This CDR3 spans 15 amino acids. The CDR3 DNA reads TGTGCCAGCAGCCGAACCGGGACAGGGGTTCACGAGCAGTACTTC. Translating gives CASSRTGTGVHEQYF.

This chain joins TRBV3-1 (or the pseudogene TRBV3-2) and TRBJ1-1, with 8 bases fitting TRBD1. The V gene end was trimmed by 5 bases and the J gene end by 5 bases; junction bases not matched to a gene: 4. The germline CDR1 and CDR2 sequences are LGHDT and YNNKEL (reference sequence). CDR3 length equals 13 residues. The CDR3 DNA is TGTGCCAGCAGCGCAAACAGGGGGACTGAAGCTTTCTTT. Its translation is CASSANRGTEAFF.

Many counts were recorded for this clone. The V call is TRBV5-8, the J call TRBJ1-5; D unresolved. V lost 0 bases, J lost 1 base, and 17 bases lay in between. From germline, CDR1 is SGHTS and CDR2 YDEGEE. The CDR3 covers 18 residues. The DNA for the CDR3 is TGTGCCAGCAGCTTGGAGGCAGGAGAGGGTGTAAGCAATCAGCCCCAGCATTTT. Its translation is CASSLEAGEGVSNQPQHF. The full variable domain, its missing parts supplied by reference TRBV5-8 and TRBJ1-5, is EAGVTQSPTHLIKTRGQQATLRCSPISGHTSVYWYQQALGLGLQFLLWYDEGEERNRGNFPPRFSGRQFPNYSSELNVNALELEDSALYLCASSLEAGEGVSNQPQHFGDGTRLSIL.

The chain has TRBV19 and TRBJ2-1; TRBD2 matches 10 bases. V dropped 4 bases and J dropped 7; count of bases not matched to a gene: 4. This CDR3 comprises 14 residues. In germline, CDR1 is LNHDA, CDR2 SQIVND (reference sequence). The CDR3 loop reads CASSNERGGNEQFF. The CDR3 DNA reads as TGTGCCAGTAGTAATGAGCGGGGGGGGAATGAGCAGTTCTTC.

The genes are TRBV9 and TRBJ2-3, with 13 bases identical to TRBD2. V was clipped by 3 bases and J by 5 bases; unmatched bases: 6. CDR3 size: 16 residues. Germline CDR1 reads SGDLS; CDR2 reads YYNGEE. The CDR3 DNA reads TGTGCCAGCAGCGCCGTACTAGCGGGGGGGATAGATACGCAGTATTTT. It translates to CASSAVLAGGIDTQYF.